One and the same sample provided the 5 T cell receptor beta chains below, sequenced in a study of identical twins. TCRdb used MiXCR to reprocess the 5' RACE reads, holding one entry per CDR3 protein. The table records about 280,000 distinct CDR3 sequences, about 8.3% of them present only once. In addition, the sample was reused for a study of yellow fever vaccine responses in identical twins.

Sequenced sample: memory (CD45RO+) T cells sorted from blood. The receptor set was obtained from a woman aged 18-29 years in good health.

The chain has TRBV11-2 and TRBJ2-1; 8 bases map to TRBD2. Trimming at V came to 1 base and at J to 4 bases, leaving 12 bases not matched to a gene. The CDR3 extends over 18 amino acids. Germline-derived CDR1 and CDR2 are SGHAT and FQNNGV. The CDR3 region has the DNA TGTGCCAGCAGCTTAGTCCGATATCTAGCGGGCGAGTACAATGAGCAGTTCTTC. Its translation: CASSLVRYLAGEYNEQFF.

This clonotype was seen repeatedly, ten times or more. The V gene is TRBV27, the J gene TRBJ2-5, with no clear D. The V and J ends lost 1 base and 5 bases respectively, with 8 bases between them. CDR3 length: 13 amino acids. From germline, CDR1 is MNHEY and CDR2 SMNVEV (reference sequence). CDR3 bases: TGTGCCAGCAGTTTATATGCGTTCGAGACCCAGTACTTC. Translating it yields CASSLYAFETQYF.

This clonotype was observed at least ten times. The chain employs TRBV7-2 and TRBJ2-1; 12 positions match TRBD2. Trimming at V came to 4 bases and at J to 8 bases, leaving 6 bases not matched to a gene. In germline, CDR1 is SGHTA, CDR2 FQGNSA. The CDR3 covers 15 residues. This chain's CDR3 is CASSYLAGGPYEQFF. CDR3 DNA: TGTGCCAGCAGCTATCTAGCGGGAGGGCCCTATGAGCAGTTCTTC.

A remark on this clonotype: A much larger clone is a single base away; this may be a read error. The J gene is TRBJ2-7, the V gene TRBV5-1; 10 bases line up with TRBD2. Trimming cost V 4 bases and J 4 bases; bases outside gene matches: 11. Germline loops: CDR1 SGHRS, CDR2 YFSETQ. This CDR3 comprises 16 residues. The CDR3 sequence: CASSPPGASGSYEQYF. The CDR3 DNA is TGCGCCAGCAGCCCCCCCGGGGCTAGCGGGAGTTACGAGCAGTACTTC.

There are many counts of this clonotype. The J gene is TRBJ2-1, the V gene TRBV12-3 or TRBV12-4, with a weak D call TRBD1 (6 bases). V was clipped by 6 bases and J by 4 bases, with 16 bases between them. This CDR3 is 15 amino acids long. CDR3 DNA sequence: TGTGCCAGCAGCCAGAAACAGGGAAATTACAATGAGCAGTTCTTC. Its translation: CASSQKQGNYNEQFF.